The 23 T cell receptor beta chains in this list originate from one sample, sequenced in a study of beta chain features in type 1 diabetes. The whole isolated RNA underwent reverse transcription, so sequencing captured expressed TCRB transcripts. Profiling relied on immunoSEQ multiplex PCR, and the TCRdb table lists in-frame clones only, not all of them. The table records fewer than 500,000 clones, approximately 15% of them present only once. Sequencing was carried out using naive CD4+ T cells from blood. The receptor source for this set is a man between 25 and 39 years old in good health.

In its sample, this clone was seen a few times. V is TRBV4-2 and J is TRBJ1-5; D is uncertain. There are 14 residues in the CDR3. The germline gives CDR1 LGHNA, CDR2 YNFKEQ. Trimming cost V 5 bases and J 4 bases, with 12 bases left between them. CDR3 bases: TGTGCCAGCAGCTCTCGACAAGAGAATCAGCCCCAGCATTTT. Translation: CASSSRQENQPQHF.

The rearrangement uses TRBV18 and TRBJ2-3; 8 bases fit TRBD2. Germline V CDR1 and CDR2: KGHSH, LQKENI. The length of the CDR3 is 18 residues. Losses at the gene ends were 2 bases for V and 6 bases for J; bases not matched to a gene: 16. CDR3: CASSPFVGSGVTVDTQYF. CDR3 nucleotide sequence: TGTGCCAGCTCACCATTCGTCGGTAGCGGGGTGACTGTGGATACGCAGTATTTT.

The genes are TRBV27 and TRBJ1-2; no clear D. The CDR3 has 12 amino acids. Germline values: CDR1 MNHEY, CDR2 SMNVEV (reference sequence). V was cut by 4 bases and J by 5 bases, with 8 bases left in between. CDR3 DNA: TGTGCCAGCAGTTGGGCCTATTATGGCTACACCTTC. It is translated as CASSWAYYGYTF.

The chain links TRBV25-1 to TRBJ1-1; TRBD1 agrees at 8 bases. The CDR3 runs 14 residues. Germline CDR1 reads MGHDK; CDR2 reads SYGVNS. The V segment lost 4 bases and the J segment 5 bases; nucleotides outside the gene matches: 6. CDR3 nucleotide sequence: TGTGCCAGCAGTGCTGGACAGGGAGGGACTGAAGCTTTCTTT. This sequence encodes CASSAGQGGTEAFF.

The gene calls are TRBV7-3 and TRBJ2-1; 14 nucleotides align to TRBD2. Unmatched junction bases numbered 5, after V lost 5 bases and J lost 11 bases. Germline V gene lookup returns CDR1 SGHTA and CDR2 FQGTGA. The CDR3 spans 14 residues. CDR3 bases: TGTGCCAGCAGCCCCGGGACTAGCGGGAGTAAGCAGTTCTTC. Amino acid sequence: CASSPGTSGSKQFF. Full variable domain (outside the CDR3, taken from reference TRBV7-3 and TRBJ2-1): GAGVSQTPSNKVTEKGKYVELRCDPISGHTALYWYRQSLGQGPEFLIYFQGTGAADDSGLPNDRFFAVRPEGSVSTLKIQRTERGDSAVYLCASSPGTSGSKQFFGPGTRLTVL.

This chain links TRBV6-6 with TRBJ1-1; 11 bases are a match to TRBD1. The V segment lost 4 bases and the J segment 4 bases; nucleotides outside the gene matches: 5. Germline CDR1 and CDR2: MNHNY and SVGAGI (reference sequence). The CDR3 has 15 residues. CDR3: CASSWGGTGGTEAFF. DNA of the CDR3: TGTGCCAGCAGTTGGGGAGGGACAGGGGGCACTGAAGCTTTCTTT.

The chain employs TRBV25-1 and TRBJ2-5; TRBD1 aligns across 9 bases. CDR1 is MGHDK, CDR2 SYGVNS, per germline. The CDR3 has 15 residues. V was clipped by 6 bases and J by 5 bases; unmatched bases: 10. Here the CDR3 reads CASRQGAKAGETQYF. CDR3 bases: TGTGCCAGCAGACAGGGGGCGAAGGCCGGGGAGACCCAGTACTTC.

The rearrangement joins TRBV5-4 to TRBJ2-3, with TRBD2 matching 10 bases. The trim removed 4 bases at V and 6 bases at J, leaving 11 bases unmatched. Germline V lookup: CDR1 SGHNT, CDR2 YYREEE (reference sequence). This CDR3 contains 16 residues. The CDR3 sequence is CASSPERGGLPDTQYF. The CDR3 region has the DNA TGTGCCAGCAGCCCAGAGCGGGGGGGCCTGCCTGATACGCAGTATTTT.

The chain carries TRBV13 and TRBJ1-4, with 7 bases that match TRBD1. The CDR3 is 15 residues long. CDR1 and CDR2 from the germline V gene are PRHDT and FYEKMQ (reference sequence). Germline trimming cut 5 bases from V and 2 bases from J; bases unmatched to any gene: 5. This CDR3 is CASSTGVVTNEKLFF. CDR3 DNA sequence: TGTGCCAGCAGCACAGGGGTCGTTACTAATGAAAAACTGTTTTTT.

The V gene is TRBV29-1, the J gene TRBJ2-1; perhaps TRBD2 as D (5 bases). In germline, CDR1 is SQVTM, CDR2 ANQGSEA. The CDR3 spans 15 residues. V was trimmed by 0 bases and J by 6 bases, leaving 15 bases between them. The CDR3 loop is CSVEDLWASINEQFF. The CDR3 DNA is TGCAGCGTTGAAGATCTTTGGGCTAGCATCAATGAGCAGTTCTTC.

This clone was picked up a small number of times. The chain uses TRBV10-3 and TRBJ1-1, with D uncertain. Germline assignment: CDR1 ENHRY and CDR2 SYGVKD. The CDR3 is 13 amino acids. V was clipped by 4 bases and J by 4 bases, with 10 bases between them. For the CDR3, the DNA is TGTGCCATCAGTGGTGGCAGCGTCACTGAAGCTTTCTTT. As protein: CAISGGSVTEAFF.

In nucleotides, the CDR3 is TGTGCCAGCAGCTTAGGTTCGTACGAGCAGTACTTC. This encodes CASSLGSYEQYF. This chain joins TRBV13 and TRBJ2-7; no clear D gene. CDR1 is PRHDT and CDR2 is FYEKMQ in the germline V gene (reference sequence). The CDR3 totals 12 residues. Trimming stripped 0 bases from V and 4 bases from J, with 4 bases between.

This clone was seen a handful of times. The V call is TRBV2, the J call TRBJ1-4; D is unresolved. The CDR3 loop spans 11 amino acids. Germline values: CDR1 SNHLY, CDR2 FYNNEI. Trimming removed 5 bases at V and 5 bases at J, with 3 bases between. The CDR3 is CASSINEKLFF. The CDR3 bases are TGTGCCAGCAGTATAAATGAAAAACTGTTTTTT.

The sample holds a few counts of this clone. The V and J genes are TRBV4-3 and TRBJ2-2; D is possibly TRBD2 (5 bases). V was clipped by 0 bases and J by 3 bases, with 11 bases between them. CDR3 length equals 16 residues. Germline V CDR1 and CDR2: LGHNA, YSLEER. For the CDR3, the DNA is TGCGCCAGCAGCCAAGATTCTCGGCGGGACACCGGGGAGCTGTTTTTT. It yields the protein CASSQDSRRDTGELFF.

This clone was recorded a few times. This chain links TRBV7-2 with TRBJ2-7, with D uncertain. CDR1 is SGHTA and CDR2 is FQGNSA in the germline V gene. The CDR3 extends over 18 amino acids. Trimming took 4 bases from V and 0 from J, leaving 22 bases between them. The CDR3 loop reads CASSCHPLPKRSSYEQYV. CDR3 DNA: TGTGCCAGCAGCTGCCATCCCCTTCCTAAAAGGAGCTCCTACGAGCAGTACGTC.

This clone occurred a few times. The chain links TRBV28 to TRBJ2-4, with TRBD1 as a possible D gene (6 bases). CDR3 length: 15 amino acids. V was pared by 11 bases and J by 2 bases, with 19 bases between. CDR1 is MDHEN and CDR2 is SYDVKM in the germline V gene. CDR3 nucleotide sequence: TGTGCCGTCAGGGGCGACCGTTTTCCCAAAAACATTCAGTACTTC. It specifies CAVRGDRFPKNIQYF.

This clone has more than one count but fewer than ten. The chain uses TRBV29-1 and TRBJ2-3; D is unclear. The germline V gene has CDR1 SQVTM and CDR2 ANQGSEA. Trimming took off 4 bases at V and 2 bases at J, with 13 bases between the two ends. This CDR3 has 14 amino acids. The CDR3 DNA sequence: TGCAGCGTTGCACTTACAACTGACACAGATACGCAGTATTTT. Its protein is CSVALTTDTDTQYF.

This clone has just a few counts. The V call is TRBV20-1, the J call TRBJ1-2, with D tentatively TRBD1 (5 bases). V shed 5 bases and J shed 1 base, with 5 bases lying between them. Germline assignment: CDR1 DFQATT and CDR2 SNEGSKA (reference sequence). This CDR3 spans 11 amino acids. This CDR3 reads CSAGHNYGYTF. The CDR3 nucleotides read TGCAGTGCTGGACATAACTATGGCTACACCTTC.

The V call is TRBV5-4, the J call TRBJ2-1; D is unclear. Per germline, CDR1 SGHNT and CDR2 YYREEE (reference sequence). The CDR3 sequence is 15 residues long. V shed 0 bases and J shed 3 bases, with 10 bases lying between them. The CDR3 loop is CASSLDSADYNEQFF. Written as DNA, the CDR3 is TGTGCCAGCAGCTTGGACTCCGCCGACTACAATGAGCAGTTCTTC.

The table lists this clone with many counts. This chain links TRBV7-9 with TRBJ2-3; the match to TRBD2 covers 13 bases. Trimming removed 5 bases from V and 2 bases from J; junction bases left unmatched: 7. The CDR3 loop spans 17 amino acids. The germline CDR1 and CDR2 sequences are SEHNR and FQNEAQ (reference sequence). CDR3 coding DNA: TGTGCCAGCAGCCGTGCCGGGACTAGCGGGATCACAGATACGCAGTATTTT. This codes for CASSRAGTSGITDTQYF.

This clone was counted only a few times. V usage is TRBV7-2 and J usage is TRBJ1-4, with D tentatively TRBD1 (5 bases). Germline CDR1 SGHTA, CDR2 FQGNSA. This CDR3 spans 15 amino acids. Trimming pared 0 bases from V and 4 bases from J, leaving 9 bases between. In DNA form, the CDR3 reads TGTGCCAGCAGCTTAGCGGGACGGAATAATGAAAAACTGTTTTTT. Translation gives CASSLAGRNNEKLFF.

Here the CDR3 reads CSAGGQGPYGYTF. CDR3 in DNA: TGCAGCGCAGGAGGACAGGGTCCGTATGGCTACACCTTC. V is TRBV29-1 and J is TRBJ1-2; 8 nucleotides align to TRBD1. Germline loops: CDR1 SQVTM, CDR2 ANQGSEA. The trim removed 7 bases at V and 5 bases at J, leaving 9 bases unmatched. CDR3 length: 13 amino acids.

This clone has just a few counts. Other DNA sequences of this sample code for an identical CDR3. The V and J genes are TRBV30 and TRBJ1-1; D not resolved. This CDR3 spans 12 amino acids. Germline V CDR1 and CDR2: GTSNPN, SVGIG (reference sequence). Trimming pared 2 bases from V and 0 bases from J, leaving 4 bases between. The CDR3 nucleotides read TGTGCCTGGAGTCGTCTGAACACTGAAGCTTTCTTT. As protein: CAWSRLNTEAFF.